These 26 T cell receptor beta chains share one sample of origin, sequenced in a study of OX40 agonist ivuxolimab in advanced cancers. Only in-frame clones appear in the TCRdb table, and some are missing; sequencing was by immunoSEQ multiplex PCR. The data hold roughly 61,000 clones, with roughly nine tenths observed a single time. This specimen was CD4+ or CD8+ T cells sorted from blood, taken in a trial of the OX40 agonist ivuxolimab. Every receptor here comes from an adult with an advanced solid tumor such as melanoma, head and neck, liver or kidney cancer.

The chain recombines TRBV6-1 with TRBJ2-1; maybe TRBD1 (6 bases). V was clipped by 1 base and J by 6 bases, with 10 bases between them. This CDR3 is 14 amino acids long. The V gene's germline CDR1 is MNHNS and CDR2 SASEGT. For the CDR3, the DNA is TGTGCCAGCAGTGAAGAGGTCAGGGGCAATGAGCAGTTCTTC. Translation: CASSEEVRGNEQFF.

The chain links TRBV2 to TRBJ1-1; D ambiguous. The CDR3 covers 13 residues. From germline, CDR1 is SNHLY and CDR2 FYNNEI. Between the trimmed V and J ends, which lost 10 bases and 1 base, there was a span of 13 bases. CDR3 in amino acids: CATKSQKNTEAFF. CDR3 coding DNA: TGTGCCACGAAATCACAGAAGAACACTGAAGCTTTCTTT.

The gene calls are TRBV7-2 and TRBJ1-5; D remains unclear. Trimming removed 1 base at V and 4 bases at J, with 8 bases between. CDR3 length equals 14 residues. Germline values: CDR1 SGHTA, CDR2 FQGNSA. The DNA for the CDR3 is TGTGCCAGCAGCTTAGACGGTCTGAATCAGCCCCAGCATTTT. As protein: CASSLDGLNQPQHF.

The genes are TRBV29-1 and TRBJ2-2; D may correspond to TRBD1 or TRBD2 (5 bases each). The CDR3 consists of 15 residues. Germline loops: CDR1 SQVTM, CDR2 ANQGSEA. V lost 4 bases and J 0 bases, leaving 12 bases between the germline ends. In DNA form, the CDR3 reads TGCAGCGTTGTGCCGGGACCTACGAACACCGGGGAGCTGTTTTTT. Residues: CSVVPGPTNTGELFF.

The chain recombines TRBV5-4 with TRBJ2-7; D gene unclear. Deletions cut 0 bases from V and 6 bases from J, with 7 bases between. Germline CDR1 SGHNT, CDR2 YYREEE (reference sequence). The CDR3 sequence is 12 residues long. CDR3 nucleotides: TGTGCCAGCAGCTTGGACCTAACCGAGCAGTACTTC. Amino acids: CASSLDLTEQYF.

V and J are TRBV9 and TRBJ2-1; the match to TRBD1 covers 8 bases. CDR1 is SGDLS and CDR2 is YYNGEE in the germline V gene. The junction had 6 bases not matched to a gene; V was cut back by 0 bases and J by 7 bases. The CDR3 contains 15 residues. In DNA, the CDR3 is TGTGCCAGCAGCGTAGGGAGCAGGGGGCGAAATGAGCAGTTCTTC. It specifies CASSVGSRGRNEQFF.

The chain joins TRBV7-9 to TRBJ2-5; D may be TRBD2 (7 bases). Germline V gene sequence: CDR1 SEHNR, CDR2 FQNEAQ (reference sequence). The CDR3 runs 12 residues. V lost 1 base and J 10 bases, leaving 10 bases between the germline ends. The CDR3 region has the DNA TGTGCCAGCAGCTTAGAGGGGGGGAACCAGTACTTC. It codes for CASSLEGGNQYF.

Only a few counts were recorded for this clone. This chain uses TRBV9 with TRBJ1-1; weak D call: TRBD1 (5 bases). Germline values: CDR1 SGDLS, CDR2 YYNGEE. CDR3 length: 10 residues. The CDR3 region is CTGGGTEAFF. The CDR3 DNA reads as TGTACCGGCGGGGGCACTGAAGCTTTCTTT.

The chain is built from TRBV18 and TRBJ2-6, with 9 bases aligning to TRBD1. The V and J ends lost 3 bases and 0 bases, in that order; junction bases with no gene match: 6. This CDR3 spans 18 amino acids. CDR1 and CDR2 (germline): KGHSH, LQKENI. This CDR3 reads CASSPGQGMPSGANVLTF. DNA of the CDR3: TGTGCCAGCTCACCCGGACAGGGGATGCCCTCTGGGGCCAACGTCCTGACTTTC.

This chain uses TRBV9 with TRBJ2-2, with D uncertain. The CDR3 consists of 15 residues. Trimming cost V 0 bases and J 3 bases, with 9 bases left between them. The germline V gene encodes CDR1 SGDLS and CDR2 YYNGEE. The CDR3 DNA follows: TGTGCCAGCAGCGTAGAGGGTAGGGACACCGGGGAGCTGTTTTTT. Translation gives CASSVEGRDTGELFF.

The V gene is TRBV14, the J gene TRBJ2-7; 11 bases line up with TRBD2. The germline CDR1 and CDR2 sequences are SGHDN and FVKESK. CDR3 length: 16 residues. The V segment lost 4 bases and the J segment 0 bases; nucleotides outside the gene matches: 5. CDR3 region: CASSPLAGGSSYEQYF. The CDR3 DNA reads TGTGCCAGCAGCCCCCTAGCGGGGGGCAGCTCCTACGAGCAGTACTTC. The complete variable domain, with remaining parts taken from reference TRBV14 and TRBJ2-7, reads EAGVTQFPSHSVIEKGQTVTLRCDPISGHDNLYWYRRVMGKEIKFLLHFVKESKQDESGMPNNRFLAERTGGTYSTLKVQPAELEDSGVYFCASSPLAGGSSYEQYFGPGTRLTVT.

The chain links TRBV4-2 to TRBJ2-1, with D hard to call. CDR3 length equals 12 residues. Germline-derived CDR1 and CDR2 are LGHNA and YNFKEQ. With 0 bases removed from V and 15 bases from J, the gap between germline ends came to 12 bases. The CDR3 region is CASSQDFASLFF. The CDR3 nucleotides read TGTGCCAGCAGCCAAGATTTTGCTAGTCTGTTCTTC.

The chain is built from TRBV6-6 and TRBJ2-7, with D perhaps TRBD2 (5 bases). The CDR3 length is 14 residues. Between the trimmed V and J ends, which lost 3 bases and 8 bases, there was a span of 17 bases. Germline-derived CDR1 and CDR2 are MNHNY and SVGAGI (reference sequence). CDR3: CASSYRGRGGKQYF. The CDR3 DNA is TGTGCCAGCAGTTATAGAGGACGGGGTGGAAAGCAGTACTTC.

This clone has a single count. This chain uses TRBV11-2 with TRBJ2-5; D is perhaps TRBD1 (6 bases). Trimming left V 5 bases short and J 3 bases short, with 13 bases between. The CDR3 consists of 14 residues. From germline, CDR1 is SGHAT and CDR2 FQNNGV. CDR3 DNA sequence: TGTGCCAGCAGCGTCAATTACAGGGAAGAGACCCAGTACTTC. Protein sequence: CASSVNYREETQYF.

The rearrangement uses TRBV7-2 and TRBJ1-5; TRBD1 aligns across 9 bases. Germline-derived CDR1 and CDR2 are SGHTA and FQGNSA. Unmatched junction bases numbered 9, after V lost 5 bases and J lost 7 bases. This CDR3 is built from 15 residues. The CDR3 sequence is CASSRRTGVDQPQHF. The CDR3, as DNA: TGTGCCAGCAGCCGGAGGACAGGGGTTGACCAGCCCCAGCATTTT.

The CDR3 DNA sequence: TGTGCCAGCAGAAGGGCTAGCGGGGGGGCTGGGGTAGAGACCCAGTACTTC. Translating it yields CASRRASGGAGVETQYF. The chain joins TRBV13 to TRBJ2-5; 12 nucleotides agree with TRBD2. The junction had 12 bases not matched to a gene; V was cut back by 6 bases and J by 4 bases. Germline CDR1 PRHDT, CDR2 FYEKMQ (reference sequence). The length of the CDR3 is 17 residues.

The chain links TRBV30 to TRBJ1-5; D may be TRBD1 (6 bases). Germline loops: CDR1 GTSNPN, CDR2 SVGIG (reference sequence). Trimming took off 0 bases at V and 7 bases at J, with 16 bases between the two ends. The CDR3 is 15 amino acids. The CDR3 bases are TGTGCCTGGAGTGTATCTGCAGGGGTGGTCCAGCCCCAGCATTTT. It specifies CAWSVSAGVVQPQHF.

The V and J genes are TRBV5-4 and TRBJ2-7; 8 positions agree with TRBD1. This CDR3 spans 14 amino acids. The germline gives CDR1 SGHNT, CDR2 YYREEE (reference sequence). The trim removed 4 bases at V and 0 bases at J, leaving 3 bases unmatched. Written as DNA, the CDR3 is TGTGCCAGCAGCGGGGGACAGGACTCCTACGAGCAGTACTTC. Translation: CASSGGQDSYEQYF.

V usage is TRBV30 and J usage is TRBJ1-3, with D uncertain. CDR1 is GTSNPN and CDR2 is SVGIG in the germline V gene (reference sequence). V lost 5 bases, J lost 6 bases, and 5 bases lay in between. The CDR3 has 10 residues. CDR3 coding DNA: TGTGCCTGGGGCCTAAACACCATATATTTT. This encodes CAWGLNTIYF.

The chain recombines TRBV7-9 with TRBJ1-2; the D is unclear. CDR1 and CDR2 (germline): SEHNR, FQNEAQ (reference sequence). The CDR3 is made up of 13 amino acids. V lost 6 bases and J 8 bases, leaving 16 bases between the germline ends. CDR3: CASSGGVSGGYTF. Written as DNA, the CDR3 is TGTGCCAGCAGTGGTGGAGTCTCCGGAGGCTACACCTTC.

CDR3 in DNA: TGCGCCAGCAGCTCTGGGGTAGGTAACACTGAAGCTTTCTTT. It is translated as CASSSGVGNTEAFF. This chain uses TRBV5-1 with TRBJ1-1, with D uncertain. The CDR3 runs to 14 residues. The V gene's germline CDR1 is SGHRS and CDR2 YFSETQ. V lost 3 bases and J lost 2, with 11 bases in between. The variable domain in full, completed from reference TRBV5-1 and TRBJ1-1, reads KAGVTQTPRYLIKTRGQQVTLSCSPISGHRSVSWYQQTPGQGLQFLFEYFSETQRNKGNFPGRFSGRQFSNSRSEMNVSTLELGDSALYLCASSSGVGNTEAFFGQGTRLTVV.

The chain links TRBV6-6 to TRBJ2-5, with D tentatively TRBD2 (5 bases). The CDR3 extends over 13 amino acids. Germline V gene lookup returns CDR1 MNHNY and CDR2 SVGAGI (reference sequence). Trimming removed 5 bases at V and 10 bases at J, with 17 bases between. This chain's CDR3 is CASSATGLVNQYF. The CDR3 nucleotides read TGTGCCAGCAGTGCCACGGGGTTGGTAAACCAGTACTTC.

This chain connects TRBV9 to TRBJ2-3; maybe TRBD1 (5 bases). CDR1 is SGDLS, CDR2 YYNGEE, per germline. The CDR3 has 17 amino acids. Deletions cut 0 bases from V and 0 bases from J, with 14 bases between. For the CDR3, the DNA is TGTGCCAGCAGCGTAGATCCGGACACAAGCAGCACAGATACGCAGTATTTT. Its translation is CASSVDPDTSSTDTQYF.

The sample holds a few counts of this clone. The CDR3 loop is CASSSRGTGGIVNTQYF. The CDR3 DNA reads as TGTGCCAGCAGCTCCCGGGGCACAGGGGGTATCGTGAATACGCAGTATTTT. V and J are TRBV7-6 and TRBJ2-3; 8 bases are a match to TRBD1. The CDR3 extends over 17 amino acids. The V and J ends lost 4 bases and 7 bases, in that order; junction bases with no gene match: 16. Germline-derived CDR1 and CDR2 are SGHVS and FNYEAQ.

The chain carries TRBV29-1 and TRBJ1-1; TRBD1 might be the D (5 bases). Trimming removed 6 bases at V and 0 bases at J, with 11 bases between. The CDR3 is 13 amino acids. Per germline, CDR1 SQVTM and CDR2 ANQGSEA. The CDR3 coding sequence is TGCAGCGTCCACGCAGGGATGAACACTGAAGCTTTCTTT. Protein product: CSVHAGMNTEAFF.

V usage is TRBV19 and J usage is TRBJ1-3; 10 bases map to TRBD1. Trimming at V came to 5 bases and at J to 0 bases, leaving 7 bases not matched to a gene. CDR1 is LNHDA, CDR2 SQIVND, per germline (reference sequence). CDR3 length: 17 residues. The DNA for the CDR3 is TGTGCCAGTAGTCGGGACAGGGGAAAAATCTCTGGAAACACCATATATTTT. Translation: CASSRDRGKISGNTIYF.